The clone carrying this TCR beta chain was detected many times. This sample was included in a study of T cells in Graves' hyperthyroidism and ophthalmopathy. Amplified TCR beta CDR3 regions came from RNA transcripts. A set of HTBI primers served as the primers for a first-round RT-PCR of the TCR CDR3. TCRdb analysed the multiplex PCR reads with MiXCR anew, one entry per CDR3 protein. The repertoire holds under 400,000 distinct CDR3 sequences, with approximately 16% as singletons. With 7 bases clipped from V and 5 bases from J, the junction kept 4 bases outside the gene matches. This CDR3 contains 12 residues. The germline gives CDR1 MDHEN, CDR2 SYDVKM.

J is TRBJ2-7 and V is TRBV28; 8 bases line up with TRBD2. Sequenced sample: blood. The sequence derives from a man aged 25 to 40 with Graves' hyperthyroidism. DNA for the CDR3: TGTGCCAGCACAGCGGGGGCGGACGAGCAGTACTTC. Protein product: CASTAGADEQYF.